These 14 T cell receptor beta chains share one sample of origin, sequenced in a study of blood T cell repertoires in COVID-19. The table came from immunoSEQ multiplex PCR; TCRdb's copy has only in-frame clones and leaves some out. The top ten hold less than 3.5% of the sample, which has approximately 85,000 clones, roughly nine tenths seen once. The sample consisted of peripheral blood. Source of these receptors: a woman aged 45 to 65 with active or convalescent COVID-19.

This clone appeared a few times. The CDR3 DNA follows: TGTGCCAGCAGTGGGATCGGAGGGCTAACCTACGAGCAGTACTTC. This codes for CASSGIGGLTYEQYF. The rearrangement joins TRBV6-2 or TRBV6-3 to TRBJ2-7; the D gene is possibly TRBD2 (6 bases). This CDR3 has 15 amino acids. CDR1 is MNHEY and CDR2 is SVGEGT in the germline V gene. V dropped 5 bases and J dropped 2 bases, with 16 bases sitting between them.

The chain links TRBV5-1 to TRBJ1-2; 11 bases align to TRBD1. This CDR3 spans 15 amino acids. Per germline, CDR1 SGHRS and CDR2 YFSETQ. With V trimmed by 4 bases and J by 1 base, 3 bases remained unmatched. The CDR3 protein is CASSQGQGVNYGYTF. CDR3 DNA: TGCGCCAGCAGCCAGGGACAGGGGGTTAACTATGGCTACACCTTC.

The rearrangement uses TRBV2 and TRBJ1-2; D ambiguous. Trimming stripped 4 bases from V and 7 bases from J, with 7 bases between. Germline values: CDR1 SNHLY, CDR2 FYNNEI. CDR3 length: 11 amino acids. CDR3 residues: CASSVSSGYTF. Here the CDR3 DNA reads TGTGCCAGCAGTGTCTCCAGTGGCTACACCTTC. Combining the CDR3 with reference TRBV2 and TRBJ1-2 gives the whole variable domain EPEVTQTPSHQVTQMGQEVILRCVPISNHLYFYWYRQILGQKVEFLVSFYNNEISEKSEIFDDQFSVERPDGSNFTLKIRSTKLEDSAMYFCASSVSSGYTFGSGTRLTVV.

V is TRBV6-2 or TRBV6-3 and J is TRBJ2-3; tentatively, D is TRBD1 (6 bases). Trimming took 6 bases from V and 2 from J, leaving 12 bases between them. This CDR3 has 14 residues. Germline assignment: CDR1 MNHEY and CDR2 SVGEGT. CDR3 in DNA: TGTGCCAGCAGCGACCAGGGGTTCACAGATACGCAGTATTTT. It encodes CASSDQGFTDTQYF.

The table lists this clone with a count of one. V usage is TRBV9 and J usage is TRBJ2-4; 9 positions agree with TRBD1. V was clipped by 1 base and J by 7 bases; unmatched bases: 6. Per the germline V gene, CDR1 is SGDLS and CDR2 is YYNGEE. The CDR3 runs 15 residues. CDR3 DNA sequence: TGTGCCAGCAGCGTATCTGTGGGGACAGGGAACATTCAGTACTTC. Its translation: CASSVSVGTGNIQYF.

This rearrangement joins TRBV5-6 to TRBJ1-1; perhaps TRBD1 as D (6 bases). Trimming shortened V by 0 bases and J by 6 bases, and 15 bases separated the two germline ends. There are 15 residues in the CDR3. CDR1 is SGHDT, CDR2 YYEEEE, per germline. The CDR3 reads CASSLGSGVVAEAFF. CDR3 coding DNA: TGTGCCAGCAGCTTGGGCTCAGGGGTTGTGGCTGAAGCTTTCTTT.

This chain connects TRBV7-2 to TRBJ1-2, with TRBD1 as a possible D gene (6 bases). In germline, CDR1 is SGHTA, CDR2 FQGNSA. This CDR3 region has 14 residues. V lost 1 base and J 3 bases, leaving 9 bases between the germline ends. The CDR3 sequence: CASSLGAGDYGYTF. CDR3 DNA: TGTGCCAGCAGCTTAGGCGCAGGGGACTATGGCTACACCTTC.

CDR3 region: CASSLEGGSYGYTF. The DNA for the CDR3 is TGTGCCAGCAGCTTAGAAGGGGGCAGCTATGGCTACACCTTC. The chain combines TRBV13 with TRBJ1-2; the match to TRBD1 covers 7 bases. Looked up from germline, CDR1 is PRHDT and CDR2 is FYEKMQ (reference sequence). The junction had 3 bases not matched to a gene; V was cut back by 1 base and J by 4 bases. The CDR3 has 14 residues.

Only a few counts were recorded for this clone. The CDR3 nucleotides read TGTGCCAGCAGTTTAGCGGGGCTCTCCTACGAGCAGTACTTC. Protein: CASSLAGLSYEQYF. The rearrangement uses TRBV27 and TRBJ2-7; weak D call: TRBD2 (6 bases). Germline CDR1 reads MNHEY; CDR2 reads SMNVEV (reference sequence). V was trimmed by 2 bases and J by 0 bases, leaving 8 bases between them. The CDR3 has 14 amino acids.

The chain couples TRBV4-3 to TRBJ1-6; D gene uncertain. V shed 0 bases and J shed 9 bases, with 15 bases lying between them. CDR1 and CDR2 from the germline V gene are LGHNA and YSLEER. CDR3 size: 16 residues. The CDR3 spells CASSQDRAPSGSPLHF. DNA of the CDR3: TGCGCCAGCAGCCAAGATAGAGCCCCTAGCGGTTCACCCCTCCACTTT.

The V gene is TRBV12-5, the J gene TRBJ1-5; possibly TRBD1 for D (5 bases). Germline V gives CDR1 LGHNT, CDR2 FRNRAP. Trimming took 1 base from V and 7 from J, leaving 8 bases between them. The CDR3 is 13 amino acids. CDR3 DNA: TGTGCTAGTGGTTTGGAAAGGGGACAGCCCCAGCATTTT. Amino acids: CASGLERGQPQHF.

This chain joins TRBV27 and TRBJ1-2; 8 bases match TRBD1. Germline V gene sequence: CDR1 MNHEY, CDR2 SMNVEV (reference sequence). Losses at the gene ends were 11 bases for V and 3 bases for J; bases not matched to a gene: 5. This CDR3 spans 12 amino acids. The DNA for the CDR3 is TGTGCCCAGACAGGGGACGACTATGGCTACACCTTC. Encoded protein: CAQTGDDYGYTF.

CDR3 in amino acids: CASGLASRDRNIQYF. CDR3 nucleotide sequence: TGTGCTAGTGGTTTGGCTTCCAGGGACAGAAACATTCAGTACTTC. The V and J genes are TRBV12-5 and TRBJ2-4, with 7 bases lining up with TRBD1. Germline CDR1 LGHNT, CDR2 FRNRAP. The V segment lost 1 base and the J segment 6 bases; nucleotides outside the gene matches: 6. This CDR3 has 15 residues.

This rearrangement joins TRBV19 to TRBJ2-1; 10 bases agree with TRBD1. V lost 1 base, J lost 4 bases, and 1 base stayed unmatched. The CDR3 covers 15 residues. The germline CDR1 and CDR2 sequences are LNHDA and SQIVND (reference sequence). The CDR3 DNA follows: TGTGCCAGTAGTATAGGGACAGGGGGATACAATGAGCAGTTCTTC. Amino acids: CASSIGTGGYNEQFF.